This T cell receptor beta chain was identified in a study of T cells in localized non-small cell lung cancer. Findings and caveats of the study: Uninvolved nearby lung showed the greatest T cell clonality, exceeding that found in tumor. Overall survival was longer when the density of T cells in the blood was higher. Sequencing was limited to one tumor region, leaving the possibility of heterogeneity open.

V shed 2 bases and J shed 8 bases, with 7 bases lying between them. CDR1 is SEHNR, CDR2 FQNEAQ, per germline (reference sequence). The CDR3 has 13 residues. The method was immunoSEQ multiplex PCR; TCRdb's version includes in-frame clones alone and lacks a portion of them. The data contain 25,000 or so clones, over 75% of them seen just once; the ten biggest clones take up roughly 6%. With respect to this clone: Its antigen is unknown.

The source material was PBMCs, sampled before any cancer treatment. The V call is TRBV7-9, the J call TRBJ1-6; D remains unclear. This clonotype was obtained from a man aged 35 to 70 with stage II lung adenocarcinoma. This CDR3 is CASSLSADSPLHF. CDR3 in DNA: TGTGCCAGCAGCTTATCAGCGGATTCACCCCTCCACTTT.